These 8 T cell receptor beta chains share one sample of origin, sequenced in a study of blood T cell repertoires in COVID-19. TCRdb's table, derived via immunoSEQ multiplex PCR, lists solely in-frame clones and lacks some. This sample has about 200,000 clones, with about nine tenths found just once. Sequenced: peripheral blood. These receptors originate from a man between 18 and 35 years old with active or convalescent COVID-19.

The gene calls are TRBV2 and TRBJ1-2, with TRBD1 matching 7 bases. This CDR3 region has 14 residues. Germline V lookup: CDR1 SNHLY, CDR2 FYNNEI. Losses at the gene ends were 6 bases for V and 6 bases for J; bases not matched to a gene: 10. In DNA, the CDR3 is TGTGCCAGCAGGGCTACCGGAGGGGGCGATGGCTACACCTTC. It encodes CASRATGGGDGYTF.

The chain links TRBV30 to TRBJ2-3; 11 bases are shared with TRBD2. CDR3 length: 17 residues. Losses at the gene ends were 5 bases for V and 2 bases for J; bases not matched to a gene: 12. Germline V gives CDR1 GTSNPN, CDR2 SVGIG (reference sequence). CDR3 sequence (DNA): TGTGCCTGGCAGACCCATCGACTAGCGGGGTACACAGATACGCAGTATTTT. It encodes CAWQTHRLAGYTDTQYF.

The DNA of the CDR3 is TGTGCCAGCAGTACGACTAGCGGACGTCAAGAGACCCAGTACTTC. Its protein is CASSTTSGRQETQYF. The gene calls are TRBV5-4 and TRBJ2-5, with TRBD2 matching 9 bases. Losses at the gene ends were 5 bases for V and 2 bases for J; bases not matched to a gene: 7. The CDR3 spans 15 residues. Germline values: CDR1 SGHNT, CDR2 YYREEE (reference sequence).

This clone was found a few times. The chain has TRBV11-2 and TRBJ1-5; D remains unclear. Trimming removed 5 bases from V and 10 bases from J, with 21 bases in between. This CDR3 comprises 15 residues. The germline V gene encodes CDR1 SGHAT and CDR2 FQNNGV. CDR3 residues: CASSTGPELTSPQHF. As DNA, the CDR3 is TGTGCCAGCAGCACCGGACCCGAACTCACTAGTCCCCAGCATTTT.

This chain joins TRBV19 and TRBJ2-1, with TRBD1 matching 9 bases. V lost 6 bases and J lost 10; bases outside the gene matches: 10. Germline V gives CDR1 LNHDA, CDR2 SQIVND (reference sequence). The CDR3 length is 14 residues. The CDR3, as DNA: TGTGCCAGTAGGGATTCAGGGGGACAGGGCGAGCAGTTCTTC. Translated, it gives CASRDSGGQGEQFF.

The chain uses TRBV6-5 and TRBJ1-4, with TRBD1 matching 9 bases. V shed 3 bases and J 7 bases; nucleotides not matched to a gene: 6. The germline V gene has CDR1 MNHEY and CDR2 SVGAGI. This CDR3 contains 15 residues. The CDR3 here is CASSYATGGGEKLFF. The CDR3 coding sequence is TGTGCCAGCAGTTATGCGACAGGGGGAGGTGAAAAACTGTTTTTT.

The chain joins TRBV6-2 or TRBV6-3 to TRBJ2-7, with 8 bases that match TRBD2. Losses at the gene ends were 6 bases for V and 3 bases for J; bases not matched to a gene: 7. This CDR3 region has 14 residues. Germline values: CDR1 MNHEY, CDR2 SVGEGT. This chain's CDR3 is CASSRLAGHYEQYF. DNA for the CDR3: TGTGCCAGCAGCCGCCTAGCGGGTCACTACGAGCAGTACTTC.

The chain has TRBV5-1 and TRBJ2-5; 11 bases match TRBD2. CDR3 length equals 15 residues. V shed 1 base, J shed 4 bases, and the junction held 3 bases outside the gene matches. Germline V lookup: CDR1 SGHRS, CDR2 YFSETQ. The CDR3 region is CASSLTSGSRETQYF. The CDR3 DNA reads TGCGCCAGCAGCTTGACTAGCGGGAGTCGAGAGACCCAGTACTTC.